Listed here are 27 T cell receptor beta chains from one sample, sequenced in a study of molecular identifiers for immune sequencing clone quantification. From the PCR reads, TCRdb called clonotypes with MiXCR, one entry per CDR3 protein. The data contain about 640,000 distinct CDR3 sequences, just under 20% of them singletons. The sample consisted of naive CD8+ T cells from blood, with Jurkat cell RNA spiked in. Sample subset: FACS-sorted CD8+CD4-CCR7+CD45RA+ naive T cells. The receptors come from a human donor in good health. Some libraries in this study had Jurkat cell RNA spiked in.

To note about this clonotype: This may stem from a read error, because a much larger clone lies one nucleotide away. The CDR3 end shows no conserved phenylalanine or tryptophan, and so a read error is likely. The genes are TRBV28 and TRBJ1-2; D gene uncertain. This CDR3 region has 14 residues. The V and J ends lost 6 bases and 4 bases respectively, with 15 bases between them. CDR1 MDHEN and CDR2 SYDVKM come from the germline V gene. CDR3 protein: CASSPRMAPYGYTL. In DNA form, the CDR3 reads TGTGCCAGCAGCCCCAGAATGGCCCCCTATGGCTACACCCTC.

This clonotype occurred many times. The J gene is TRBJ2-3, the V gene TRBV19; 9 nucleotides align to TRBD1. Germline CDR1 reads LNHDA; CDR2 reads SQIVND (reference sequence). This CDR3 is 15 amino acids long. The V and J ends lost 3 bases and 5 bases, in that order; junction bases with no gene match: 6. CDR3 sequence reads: CASSISRTGEDTQYF. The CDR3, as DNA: TGTGCCAGTAGTATTTCAAGGACAGGGGAAGATACGCAGTATTTT. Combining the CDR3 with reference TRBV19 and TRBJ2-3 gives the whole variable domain DGGITQSPKYLFRKEGQNVTLSCEQNLNHDAMYWYRQDPGQGLRLIYYSQIVNDFQKGDIAEGYSVSREKKESFPLTVTSAQKNPTAFYLCASSISRTGEDTQYFGPGTRLTVL.

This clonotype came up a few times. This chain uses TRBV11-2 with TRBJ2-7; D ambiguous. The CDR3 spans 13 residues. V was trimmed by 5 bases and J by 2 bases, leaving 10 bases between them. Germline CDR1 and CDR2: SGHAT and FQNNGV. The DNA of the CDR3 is TGTGCCAGCAGCGGCCGGCCCCCCTACGAGCAGTACTTC. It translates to CASSGRPPYEQYF.

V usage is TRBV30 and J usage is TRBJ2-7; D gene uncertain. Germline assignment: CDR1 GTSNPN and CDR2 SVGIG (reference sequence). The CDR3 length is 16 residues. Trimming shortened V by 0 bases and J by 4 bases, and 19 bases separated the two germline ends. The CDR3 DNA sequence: TGTGCCTGGAGTGTAACAGTAGGAGTATTGGTATACGAGCAGTACTTC. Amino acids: CAWSVTVGVLVYEQYF.

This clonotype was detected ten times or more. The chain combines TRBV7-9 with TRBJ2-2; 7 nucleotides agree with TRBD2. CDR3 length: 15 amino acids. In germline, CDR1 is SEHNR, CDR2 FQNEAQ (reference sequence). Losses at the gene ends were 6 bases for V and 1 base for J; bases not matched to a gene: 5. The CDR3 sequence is CASSERDWNTGELFF. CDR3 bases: TGTGCCAGCAGTGAGCGGGACTGGAACACCGGGGAGCTGTTTTTT.

Written as DNA, the CDR3 is TGTGCCAGCAGTTTATCAGTAAGCGAGCAGTACTTC. Translating gives CASSLSVSEQYF. The chain uses TRBV12-3 or TRBV12-4 and TRBJ2-7; D remains unclear. The length of the CDR3 is 12 residues. Trimming removed 2 bases at V and 6 bases at J, with 8 bases between.

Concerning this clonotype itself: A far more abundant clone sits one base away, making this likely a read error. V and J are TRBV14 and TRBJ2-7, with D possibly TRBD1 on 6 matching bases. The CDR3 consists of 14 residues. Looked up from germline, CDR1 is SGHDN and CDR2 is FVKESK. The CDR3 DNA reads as TGTGTCAGCAGCCAAGAAGGGGGCTCCTACGAGCAGTACTTC. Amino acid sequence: CVSSQEGGSYEQYF.

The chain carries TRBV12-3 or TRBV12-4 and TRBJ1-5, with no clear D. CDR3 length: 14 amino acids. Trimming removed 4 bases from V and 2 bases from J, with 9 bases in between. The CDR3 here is CASSSINGNQPQHF. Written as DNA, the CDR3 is TGTGCCAGCAGTTCAATTAACGGCAATCAGCCCCAGCATTTT.

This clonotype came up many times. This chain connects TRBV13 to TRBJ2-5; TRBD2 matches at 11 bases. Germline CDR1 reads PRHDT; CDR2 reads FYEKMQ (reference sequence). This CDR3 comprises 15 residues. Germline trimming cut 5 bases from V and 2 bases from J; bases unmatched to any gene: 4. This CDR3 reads CASSKLAGAQETQYF. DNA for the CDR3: TGTGCCAGCAGCAAACTAGCGGGAGCTCAAGAGACCCAGTACTTC.

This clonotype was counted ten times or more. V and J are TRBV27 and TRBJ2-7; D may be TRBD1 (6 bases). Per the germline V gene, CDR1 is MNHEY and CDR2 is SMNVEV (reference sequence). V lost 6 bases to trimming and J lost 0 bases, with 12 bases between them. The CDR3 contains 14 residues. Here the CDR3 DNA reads TGTGCCAGCAGCTCCCGGGACAACTCCTACGAGCAGTACTTC. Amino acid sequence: CASSSRDNSYEQYF.

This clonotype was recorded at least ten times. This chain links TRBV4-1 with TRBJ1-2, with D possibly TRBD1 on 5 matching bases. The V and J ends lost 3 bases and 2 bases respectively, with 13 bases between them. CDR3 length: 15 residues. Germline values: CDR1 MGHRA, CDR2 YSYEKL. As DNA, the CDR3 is TGCGCCAGCAGCCAGCCAGCAGGGCGGAACTATGGCTACACCTTC. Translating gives CASSQPAGRNYGYTF.

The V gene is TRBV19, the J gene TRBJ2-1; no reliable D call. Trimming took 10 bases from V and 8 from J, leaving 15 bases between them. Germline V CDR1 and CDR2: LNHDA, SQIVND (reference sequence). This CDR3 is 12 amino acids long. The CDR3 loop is CAIGPGPDEQFF. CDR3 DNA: TGTGCCATTGGACCGGGCCCTGATGAGCAGTTCTTC.

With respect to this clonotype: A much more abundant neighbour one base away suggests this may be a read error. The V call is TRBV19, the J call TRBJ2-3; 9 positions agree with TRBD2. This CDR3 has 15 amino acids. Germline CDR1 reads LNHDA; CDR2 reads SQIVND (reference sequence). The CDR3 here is CASGISGGLLDTQYF. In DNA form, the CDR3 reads TGTGCCAGTGGTATTAGCGGGGGCCTCCTTGATACGCAGTATTTT.

CDR3 region: CASSPPGRVKNIQYF. As DNA, the CDR3 is TGCGCCAGCAGCCCCCCGGGCAGGGTCAAAAACATTCAGTACTTC. The chain combines TRBV23-1 with TRBJ2-4, with D tentatively TRBD1 (5 bases). TRBV23-1 is an open reading frame whose function is uncertain. V was trimmed by 6 bases and J by 3 bases, leaving 15 bases between them. The CDR3 is made up of 15 amino acids.

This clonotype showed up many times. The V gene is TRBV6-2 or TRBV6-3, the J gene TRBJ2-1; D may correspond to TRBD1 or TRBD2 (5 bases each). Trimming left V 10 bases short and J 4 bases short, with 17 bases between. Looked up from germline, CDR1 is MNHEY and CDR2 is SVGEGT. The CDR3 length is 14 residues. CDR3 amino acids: CAIAGTSTYNEQFF. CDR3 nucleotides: TGTGCCATAGCCGGGACCTCGACTTACAATGAGCAGTTCTTC.

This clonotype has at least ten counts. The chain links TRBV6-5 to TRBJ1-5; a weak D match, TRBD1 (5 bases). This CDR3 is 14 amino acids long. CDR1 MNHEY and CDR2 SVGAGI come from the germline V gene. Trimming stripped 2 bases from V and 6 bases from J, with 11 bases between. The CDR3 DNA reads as TGTGCCAGCAGTTACGGGCAGGGTGGTCAGCCCCAGCATTTT. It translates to CASSYGQGGQPQHF.

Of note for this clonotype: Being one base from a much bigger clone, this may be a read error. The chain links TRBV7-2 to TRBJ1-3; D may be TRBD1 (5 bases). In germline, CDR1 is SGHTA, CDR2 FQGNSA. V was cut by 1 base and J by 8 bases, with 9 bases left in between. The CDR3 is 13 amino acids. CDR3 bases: TGTGCCAGCAGCTTAGTCCAGGGAGACACCATATATTTT. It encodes CASSLVQGDTIYF. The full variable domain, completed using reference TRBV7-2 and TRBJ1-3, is GAGVSQSPSNKVTEKGKDVELRCDPISGHTALYWYRQSLGQGLEFLIYFQGNSAPDKSGLPSDRFSAERTGGSVSTLTIQRTQQEDSAVYLCASSLVQGDTIYFGEGSWLTVV.

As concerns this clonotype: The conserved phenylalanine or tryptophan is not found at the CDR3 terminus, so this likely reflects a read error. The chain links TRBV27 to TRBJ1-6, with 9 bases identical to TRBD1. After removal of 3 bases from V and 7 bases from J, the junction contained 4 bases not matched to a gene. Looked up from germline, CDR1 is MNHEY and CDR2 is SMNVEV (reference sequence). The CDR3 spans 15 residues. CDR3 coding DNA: TGTGCCAGCAGTTTCACAGACAGGGGGAATTCACCCCTCCACCTT. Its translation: CASSFTDRGNSPLHL.

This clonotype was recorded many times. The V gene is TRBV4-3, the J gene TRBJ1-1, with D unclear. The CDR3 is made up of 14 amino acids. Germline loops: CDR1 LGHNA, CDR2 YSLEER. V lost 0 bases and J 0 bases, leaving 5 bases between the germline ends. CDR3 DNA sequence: TGCGCCAGCAGCCAAGACCGATTGAACACTGAAGCTTTCTTT. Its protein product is CASSQDRLNTEAFF.

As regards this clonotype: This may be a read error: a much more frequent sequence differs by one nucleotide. Here the CDR3 DNA reads TGCGCCGGCAGCCAAGATGGGCAGCAGTACTTC. This encodes CAGSQDGQQYF. The gene calls are TRBV4-1 and TRBJ2-7; no reliable D call. Germline CDR1 and CDR2: MGHRA and YSYEKL. This CDR3 has 11 residues.

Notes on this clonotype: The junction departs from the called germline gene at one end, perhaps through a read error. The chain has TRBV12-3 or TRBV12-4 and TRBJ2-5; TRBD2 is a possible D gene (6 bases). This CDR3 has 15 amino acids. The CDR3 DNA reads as TGTGCCAGCAGTTCATGGAGGGTAGGGCAAGCGACCCAGTACTTC. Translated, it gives CASSSWRVGQATQYF.

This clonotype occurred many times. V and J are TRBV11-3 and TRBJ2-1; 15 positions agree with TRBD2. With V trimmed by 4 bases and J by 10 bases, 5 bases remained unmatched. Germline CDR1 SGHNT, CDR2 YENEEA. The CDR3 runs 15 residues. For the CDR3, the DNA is TGTGCCAGCAGCTCCCGGACTAGCGGGGGGGGCGAGCAGTTCTTC. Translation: CASSSRTSGGGEQFF. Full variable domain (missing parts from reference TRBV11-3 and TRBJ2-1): EAGVVQSPRYKIIEKKQPVAFWCNPISGHNTLYWYLQNLGQGPELLIRYENEEAVDDSQLPKDRFSAERLKGVDSTLKIQPAELGDSAVYLCASSSRTSGGGEQFFGPGTRLTVL.

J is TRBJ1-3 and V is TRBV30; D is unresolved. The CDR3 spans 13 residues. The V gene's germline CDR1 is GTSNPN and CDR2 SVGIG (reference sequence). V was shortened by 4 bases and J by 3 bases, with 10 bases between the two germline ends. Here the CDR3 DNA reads TGTGCCTGGAATGACGGGGATGGAAACACCATATATTTT. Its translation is CAWNDGDGNTIYF.

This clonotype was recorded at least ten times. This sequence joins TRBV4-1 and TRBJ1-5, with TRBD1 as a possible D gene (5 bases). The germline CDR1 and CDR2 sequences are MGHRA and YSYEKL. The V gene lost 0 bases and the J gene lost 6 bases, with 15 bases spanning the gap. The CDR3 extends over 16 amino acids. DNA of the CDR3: TGCGCCAGCAGCCAAGATTCCGGAGGGGAGGGTCAGCCCCAGCATTTT. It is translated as CASSQDSGGEGQPQHF.

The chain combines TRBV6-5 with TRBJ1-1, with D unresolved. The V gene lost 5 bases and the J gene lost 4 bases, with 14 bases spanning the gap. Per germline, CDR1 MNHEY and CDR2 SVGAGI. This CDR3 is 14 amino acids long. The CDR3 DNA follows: TGTGCCAGCAGTCGTGGGTCGGGATTCACTGAAGCTTTCTTT. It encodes CASSRGSGFTEAFF.

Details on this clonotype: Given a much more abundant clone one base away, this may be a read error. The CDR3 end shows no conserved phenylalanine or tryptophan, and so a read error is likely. CDR3 DNA: TGTGCCAGCAGTTACTCGCCTCTGGGGGATACGCAGTATCTT. Translated, it gives CASSYSPLGDTQYL. The genes are TRBV6-5 and TRBJ2-3; D call uncertain. The CDR3 extends over 14 amino acids. The V gene lost 0 bases and the J gene lost 6 bases, with 10 bases spanning the gap. The V gene's germline CDR1 is MNHEY and CDR2 SVGAGI.

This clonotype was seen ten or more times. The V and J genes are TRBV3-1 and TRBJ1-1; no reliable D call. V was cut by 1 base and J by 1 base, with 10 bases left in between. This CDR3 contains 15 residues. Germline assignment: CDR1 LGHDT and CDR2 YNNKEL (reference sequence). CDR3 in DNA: TGTGCCAGCAGCCAAGGTAGGAGAGAGAACACTGAAGCTTTCTTT. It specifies CASSQGRRENTEAFF.